The next 32 T cell receptor beta chains were all read from a single sample in a study of T-cell reconstitution after alpha-beta-depleted transplantation in children. Unique molecular identifiers were incorporated during preparation of the TCRbeta library. Via MiXCR, TCRdb re-called the PCR reads, giving one row per CDR3 protein. In the table there are around 670,000 distinct CDR3 sequences, around 13% of which are singletons. Sequenced material: PBMCs, taken before TCRalphabeta/CD19-depleted stem cell transplant. The receptors shown here come from a girl aged 2-10 years with congenital amegakaryocytic thrombocytopenia, due to receive a stem cell transplant.

Many counts were recorded for this clonotype. This sequence joins TRBV5-1 and TRBJ2-1; no firm D call. Germline CDR1 reads SGHRS; CDR2 reads YFSETQ. V was pared by 1 base and J by 8 bases, with 4 bases between. This CDR3 has 11 residues. The CDR3 loop reads CASSLYDEQFF. The CDR3 DNA reads as TGCGCCAGCAGCTTGTACGATGAGCAGTTCTTC.

This clonotype showed up just once. The chain employs TRBV25-1 and TRBJ2-1; no reliable D call. Germline values: CDR1 MGHDK, CDR2 SYGVNS. The CDR3 covers 11 residues. V was pared by 8 bases and J by 7 bases, with 9 bases between. The CDR3 protein is CASLSGNEQFF. The CDR3 nucleotides read TGTGCCAGCCTATCAGGTAATGAGCAGTTCTTC.

The CDR3 sequence: CASSADIGAETQYF. In DNA, the CDR3 is TGCGCCAGCAGCGCGGACATCGGAGCGGAGACCCAGTACTTC. The chain employs TRBV5-1 and TRBJ2-5; tentatively, D is TRBD1 (5 bases). The CDR3 has 14 residues. Germline lookup yields CDR1 SGHRS and CDR2 YFSETQ. Trimming shortened V by 4 bases and J by 5 bases, and 15 bases separated the two germline ends.

This clonotype was counted only a few times. J is TRBJ2-7 and V is TRBV7-8; 7 nucleotides align to TRBD2. The CDR3 totals 16 residues. After removal of 0 bases from V and 5 bases from J, the junction contained 10 bases not matched to a gene. Germline values: CDR1 SGHVS, CDR2 FQNEAQ. CDR3 sequence: CASSLARRGSIDEQYF. Written as DNA, the CDR3 is TGTGCCAGCAGCTTAGCGCGCCGCGGGAGTATCGACGAGCAGTACTTC.

This chain joins TRBV7-6 and TRBJ1-2, with 10 bases aligning to TRBD1. CDR1 and CDR2 from the germline V gene are SGHVS and FNYEAQ. The V gene end was trimmed by 5 bases and the J gene end by 10 bases; junction bases not matched to a gene: 7. The CDR3 runs to 13 residues. Written as DNA, the CDR3 is TGTGCCAGCAGCCTCCGGACAGGGGGAATCTACACCTTC. It codes for CASSLRTGGIYTF. Based on the CDR3 plus reference TRBV7-6 and TRBJ1-2, the full variable domain is GAGVSQSPRYKVTKRGQDVALRCDPISGHVSLYWYRQALGQGPEFLTYFNYEAQQDKSGLPNDRFSAERPEGSISTLTIQRTEQRDSAMYRCASSLRTGGIYTFGSGTRLTVV.

This clonotype was observed a handful of times. The chain combines TRBV7-2 with TRBJ2-7; D possibly corresponds to TRBD1 (6 bases). This CDR3 is 15 amino acids long. The ends were cut back, 1 base at V and 2 bases at J, with 12 bases in the middle. Germline values: CDR1 SGHTA, CDR2 FQGNSA. DNA for the CDR3: TGTGCCAGCAGCTTAGGGGACATTCGGGCCTACGAGCAGTACTTC. It codes for CASSLGDIRAYEQYF.

This clonotype was found a few times. The chain joins TRBV30 to TRBJ1-5; 7 nucleotides line up with TRBD1. This CDR3 region has 16 residues. Germline lookup yields CDR1 GTSNPN and CDR2 SVGIG (reference sequence). V lost 3 bases to trimming and J lost 6 bases; unmatched junction nucleotides: 14. The CDR3 sequence: CAWRGLRQGGGQPQHF. CDR3 coding DNA: TGTGCCTGGAGAGGTTTACGACAGGGAGGGGGTCAGCCCCAGCATTTT. Full variable domain (missing parts from reference TRBV30 and TRBJ1-5): SQTIHQWPATLVQPVGSPLSLECTVEGTSNPNLYWYRQAAGRGLQLLFYSVGIGQISSEVPQNLSASRPQDRQFILSSKKLLLSDSGFYLCAWRGLRQGGGQPQHFGDGTRLSIL.

There are a few counts of this clonotype. The chain uses TRBV12-3 or TRBV12-4 and TRBJ2-7; 11 bases agree with TRBD2. The V gene end was trimmed by 3 bases and the J gene end by 0 bases; junction bases not matched to a gene: 7. The CDR3 has 17 amino acids. CDR3 sequence reads: CASSLRASGRSSYEQYF. In DNA form, the CDR3 reads TGTGCCAGCAGTTTGAGGGCTAGCGGGAGGAGCTCCTACGAGCAGTACTTC.

This clonotype was seen repeatedly, ten times or more. The chain recombines TRBV4-2 with TRBJ1-4, with no clear D. Germline V gene lookup returns CDR1 LGHNA and CDR2 YNFKEQ. The CDR3 spans 14 residues. Deletions cut 0 bases from V and 4 bases from J, with 6 bases between. Here the CDR3 DNA reads TGTGCCAGCAGCCAAGATCGGAGTAATGAAAAACTGTTTTTT. Translating it yields CASSQDRSNEKLFF.

This clonotype was counted many times. This chain joins TRBV12-3 or TRBV12-4 and TRBJ1-5; TRBD1 might be the D (6 bases). With 5 bases removed from V and 4 bases from J, the gap between germline ends came to 18 bases. This CDR3 has 16 amino acids. CDR3 sequence reads: CASSQGIVGVNQPQHF. The CDR3 coding sequence is TGTGCCAGCAGTCAGGGGATCGTTGGAGTTAATCAGCCCCAGCATTTT.

The V call is TRBV18, the J call TRBJ2-7; no clear D gene. The CDR3 is 13 residues long. V lost 0 bases to trimming and J lost 1 base, with 4 bases between them. Germline-derived CDR1 and CDR2 are KGHSH and LQKENI. In DNA form, the CDR3 reads TGTGCCAGCTCACCACCAGTTTCCTACGAGCAGTACTTC. Protein product: CASSPPVSYEQYF.

The rearrangement joins TRBV18 to TRBJ1-1; weak D call: TRBD1 (5 bases). The CDR3 is 14 amino acids. Germline V gene data show CDR1 as KGHSH and CDR2 as LQKENI. The V end was cut by 3 bases, the J end by 4 bases, with 12 bases between. In DNA form, the CDR3 reads TGTGCCAGCTCACCGATAAGGGGTCCCACTGAAGCTTTCTTT. This gives the protein CASSPIRGPTEAFF.

The CDR3 loop reads CSAILESSYNEQFF. The DNA of the CDR3 is TGCAGTGCTATCCTAGAGAGCTCCTACAATGAGCAGTTCTTC. This chain joins TRBV20-1 and TRBJ2-1, with D unclear. Germline values: CDR1 DFQATT, CDR2 SNEGSKA (reference sequence). V was trimmed by 4 bases and J by 0 bases, leaving 10 bases between them. CDR3 length: 14 residues.

A few counts support this clonotype. V usage is TRBV3-1 and J usage is TRBJ2-2, with 9 bases aligning to TRBD1. This CDR3 has 18 residues. Germline-derived CDR1 and CDR2 are LGHDT and YNNKEL (reference sequence). V trimming: 0 bases; J trimming: 2 bases; junction bases outside the gene matches: 7. The CDR3 protein is CASSQDPWTGENTGELFF. For the CDR3, the DNA is TGTGCCAGCAGCCAAGACCCCTGGACAGGGGAAAACACCGGGGAGCTGTTTTTT.

This clonotype was detected many times. The chain joins TRBV3-1 to TRBJ1-2; D uncertain. CDR3 length: 17 amino acids. The V gene lost 1 base and the J gene lost 2 bases, with 17 bases spanning the gap. Germline CDR1 is LGHDT and CDR2 is YNNKEL (reference sequence). This CDR3 is CASSQGRASGRNYGYTF. For the CDR3, the DNA is TGTGCCAGCAGCCAAGGGAGGGCGTCAGGCCGGAACTATGGCTACACCTTC.

This clonotype was recorded many times. This chain connects TRBV20-1 to TRBJ2-2, with 12 bases matching TRBD2. CDR1 DFQATT and CDR2 SNEGSKA come from the germline V gene (reference sequence). V trimming: 3 bases; J trimming: 1 base; junction bases outside the gene matches: 12. This CDR3 has 19 residues. CDR3 DNA sequence: TGCAGTGCTAGTTTTGTACTAGCGGGAGGAGGGTTGAACACCGGGGAGCTGTTTTTT. Its translation: CSASFVLAGGGLNTGELFF.

This clonotype was recorded a few times. The chain recombines TRBV4-1 with TRBJ1-5; 9 bases align to TRBD1. The CDR3 totals 16 residues. Germline trimming cut 4 bases from V and 7 bases from J; bases unmatched to any gene: 11. Germline V gene lookup returns CDR1 MGHRA and CDR2 YSYEKL. This chain's CDR3 is CASSPSGTGNGQPQHF. The CDR3 DNA follows: TGCGCCAGCAGCCCTTCCGGGACAGGGAACGGGCAGCCCCAGCATTTT.

This clonotype was counted many times. The chain employs TRBV5-1 and TRBJ2-7; D unclear. The CDR3 runs to 13 residues. V lost 1 base and J 4 bases, leaving 9 bases between the germline ends. Germline V gene data show CDR1 as SGHRS and CDR2 as YFSETQ. The CDR3: CASSLFAGYEQYF. CDR3 coding DNA: TGCGCCAGCAGCTTGTTCGCCGGGTACGAGCAGTACTTC.

This clonotype occurred many times. This sequence joins TRBV12-3 or TRBV12-4 and TRBJ2-2; D gene uncertain. V was shortened by 7 bases and J by 0 bases, with 12 bases between the two germline ends. CDR3 length: 15 amino acids. The CDR3 nucleotides are TGTGCCAGCACCCTAGGGTCCCCGAACACCGGGGAGCTGTTTTTT. This translates into CASTLGSPNTGELFF.

This clonotype appeared many times. The chain recombines TRBV7-2 with TRBJ2-3; the D is unclear. V dropped 0 bases and J dropped 2 bases, with 9 bases sitting between them. CDR1 is SGHTA and CDR2 is FQGNSA in the germline V gene. The CDR3 has 15 amino acids. As DNA, the CDR3 is TGTGCCAGCAGCTTAGCGATCTTATACACAGATACGCAGTATTTT. Protein product: CASSLAILYTDTQYF.

This clonotype occurred a few times. This sequence joins TRBV7-9 and TRBJ2-3; 7 nucleotides line up with TRBD2. This CDR3 is built from 15 residues. Germline CDR1 and CDR2: SEHNR and FQNEAQ (reference sequence). V trimming: 5 bases; J trimming: 3 bases; junction bases outside the gene matches: 8. CDR3 coding DNA: TGTGCCAGCAGCCCGATGAGGGAGGGGACAGATACGCAGTATTTT. Protein: CASSPMREGTDTQYF. The full variable domain, its missing parts supplied by reference TRBV7-9 and TRBJ2-3, is DTGVSQNPRHKITKRGQNVTFRCDPISEHNRLYWYRQTLGQGPEFLTYFQNEAQLEKSRLLSDRFSAERPKGSFSTLEIQRTEQGDSAMYLCASSPMREGTDTQYFGPGTRLTVL.

The genes are TRBV29-1 and TRBJ2-1; D not certain. The V end was cut by 1 base, the J end by 0 bases, with 13 bases between. Germline-derived CDR1 and CDR2 are SQVTM and ANQGSEA. The CDR3 totals 16 residues. The CDR3 DNA follows: TGCAGCGTTGAAGGTAGGCGGCAGAGCTCCTACAATGAGCAGTTCTTC. It codes for CSVEGRRQSSYNEQFF.

CDR3 amino acids: CASSLRDGRNTGELFF. CDR3 nucleotides: TGTGCCAGCAGCCTCCGGGACGGCCGGAACACCGGGGAGCTGTTTTTT. V is TRBV9 and J is TRBJ2-2; D is perhaps TRBD1 or TRBD2 (5 bases each). CDR3 length equals 16 residues. The V end lost 4 bases, the J end lost 1 base, and 14 bases lay between the germline ends. Germline CDR1 is SGDLS and CDR2 is YYNGEE. The variable domain in full, with the rest retrieved from reference TRBV9 and TRBJ2-2, is DSGVTQTPKHLITATGQRVTLRCSPRSGDLSVYWYQQSLDQGLQFLIQYYNGEERAKGNILERFSAQQFPDLHSELNLSSLELGDSALYFCASSLRDGRNTGELFFGEGSRLTVL.

This clonotype was detected ten times or more. The V gene is TRBV18, the J gene TRBJ2-5; unclear D gene. The CDR3 runs to 13 residues. In germline, CDR1 is KGHSH, CDR2 LQKENI. The ends were cut back, 0 bases at V and 5 bases at J, with 7 bases in the middle. In nucleotides, the CDR3 is TGTGCCAGCTCACCACCTATTTTGGAGACCCAGTACTTC. It yields the protein CASSPPILETQYF.

This clonotype was found a few times. The rearrangement uses TRBV27 and TRBJ2-7, with 8 bases that match TRBD1. CDR1 is MNHEY, CDR2 SMNVEV, per germline (reference sequence). The CDR3 has 15 amino acids. V was pared by 2 bases and J by 5 bases, with 8 bases of the junction left unmatched. CDR3 nucleotides: TGTGCCAGCAGTTTAATTGAGGACAGGGCCGACGAGCAGTACTTC. As protein: CASSLIEDRADEQYF.

This clonotype was counted ten times or more. J is TRBJ2-1 and V is TRBV6-5, with D perhaps matching TRBD2 (6 bases). V was cut by 0 bases and J by 0 bases, with 9 bases left in between. This CDR3 has 16 residues. Germline assignment: CDR1 MNHEY and CDR2 SVGAGI. Here the CDR3 reads CASSYSVGSSYNEQFF. The CDR3, as DNA: TGTGCCAGCAGTTACTCTGTCGGGAGCTCCTACAATGAGCAGTTCTTC.

This clonotype has only a few counts. This sequence joins TRBV7-2 and TRBJ2-7; D gene unclear. CDR1 SGHTA and CDR2 FQGNSA come from the germline V gene. There are 16 residues in the CDR3. Trimming stripped 7 bases from V and 2 bases from J, with 21 bases between. The DNA of the CDR3 is TGTGCCAGCAACCCCACTGTGTGGAGACTCCCCTACGAGCAGTACTTC. Residues: CASNPTVWRLPYEQYF. The full variable domain, in which reference TRBV7-2 and TRBJ2-7 provide the parts outside the CDR3, is GAGVSQSPSNKVTEKGKDVELRCDPISGHTALYWYRQSLGQGLEFLIYFQGNSAPDKSGLPSDRFSAERTGGSVSTLTIQRTQQEDSAVYLCASNPTVWRLPYEQYFGPGTRLTVT.

The V gene is TRBV4-1, the J gene TRBJ1-2; weak D call: TRBD1 (6 bases). Per the germline V gene, CDR1 is MGHRA and CDR2 is YSYEKL. The CDR3 sequence is 14 residues long. V lost 0 bases and J lost 8, with 13 bases in between. Here the CDR3 DNA reads TGCGCCAGCAGCCAAGAGGAACAGGGAGGGGGCTACACCTTC. Translating it yields CASSQEEQGGGYTF.

This clonotype has a count of ten or more. V is TRBV10-3 and J is TRBJ2-3, with no clear D. The CDR3 is made up of 12 amino acids. V was shortened by 6 bases and J by 3 bases, with 7 bases between the two germline ends. The germline V gene encodes CDR1 ENHRY and CDR2 SYGVKD. The CDR3 loop reads CAISRGTDTQYF. CDR3 nucleotide sequence: TGTGCCATCAGCCGTGGAACAGATACGCAGTATTTT.

This clonotype was detected a few times. The V call is TRBV5-1, the J call TRBJ2-7; D gene unclear. Trimming took off 5 bases at V and 0 bases at J, with 12 bases between the two ends. CDR1 SGHRS and CDR2 YFSETQ come from the germline V gene. This CDR3 is built from 14 residues. For the CDR3, the DNA is TGCGCCAGCAGGCTTGTCCGGGTCTCCTACGAGCAGTACTTC. Translating it yields CASRLVRVSYEQYF.

This clonotype appeared a few times. This chain uses TRBV5-1 with TRBJ2-5; D call uncertain. From germline, CDR1 is SGHRS and CDR2 YFSETQ. Trimming cost V 4 bases and J 4 bases, with 14 bases left between them. The length of the CDR3 is 14 residues. The CDR3, as DNA: TGCGCCAGCAGCGGCGGAGAACGCGGAGAGACCCAGTACTTC. It is translated as CASSGGERGETQYF.

The rearrangement joins TRBV7-9 to TRBJ2-1, with 7 bases that match TRBD2. V dropped 2 bases and J dropped 5; count of bases not matched to a gene: 12. Germline V gene data show CDR1 as SEHNR and CDR2 as FQNEAQ (reference sequence). The CDR3 runs 17 residues. CDR3: CASSLISSGSDDNEQFF. CDR3 bases: TGTGCCAGCAGCTTAATCTCTAGCGGCTCGGATGACAATGAGCAGTTCTTC.